This TCR beta chain stems from a study of blood T cell repertoires in COVID-19. For the study at large: Italy, Spain and the United States were the sources of the convalescent and acute COVID-19 samples. PBMCs, B-cell-depleted T cells, or T cells provided the cDNA or gDNA that made up the material.

CDR1 is LGHDT, CDR2 YNNKEL, per germline (reference sequence). The CDR3 has 15 residues. With 6 bases clipped from V and 5 bases from J, the junction kept 9 bases outside the gene matches. Authors' data handling: Amplifying reference gene primers gave estimates of nucleated cell counts. The method was immunoSEQ multiplex PCR; TCRdb's version includes in-frame clones alone and lacks a portion of them. For V, J and clone size, that table is used; D and trimming come from the DNA. The data show about 320,000 clones, roughly nine tenths seen once. The source of this sequence is a man aged 18-30 years who had recovered from COVID-19. The sample comprised peripheral blood. The genes are TRBV3-1 (or the pseudogene TRBV3-2) and TRBJ1-2; 10 nucleotides align to TRBD1. The DNA for the CDR3 is TGTGCCAGCAGTACGACAGGGGGCTCGCGGTATGGCTACACCTTC. The encoded protein is CASSTTGGSRYGYTF.